This is a list of T cell receptor beta chains from one sample in a study of blood T cell repertoires in COVID-19. Using immunoSEQ multiplex PCR, the repertoire was profiled, and TCRdb retains in-frame clones only, with some absent. The table shows about 57,000 clones, with 79% occurring only once. Sequencing was performed on peripheral blood. These receptors came from a human donor in a cohort sampled during active COVID-19. Both conserved end residues are part of each CDR3. The D gene is left open where the match is weak.

d_gene,v_gene,CDR3aa
TRBD2,TRBV30,CAWNRLAGGTPWGDEQFF
TRBD1,TRBV6-9,CASSSRDRVLVGYTF
TRBD1,TRBV12-5,CASGLEGASLGSIHF
TRBD1,TRBV6-1,CASSGGTGAFYNSPLHF
NA,TRBV11-3,CASSLDVSSYEQYF
NA,TRBV30,CAWRHQGTSSYEQYF
TRBD2,TRBV25-1,CASSGGLAWETQYF
NA,TRBV19,CASSSRGLGNYEQYF
NA,TRBV2,CASTPVLVNNEQFF
TRBD2,TRBV6-2/TRBV6-3,CASSDLAGGSYEQYF
NA,TRBV9,CASSAQGGLDTEAFF
TRBD1,TRBV5-5,CASSRGTGWRTEAFF
TRBD1,TRBV11-3,CASSLSGQGAYEQYF
TRBD1,TRBV18,CASSPPGTAMPPEAFF
NA,TRBV18,CASSRSGGNTIYF
NA,TRBV18,CASSPSARTYEQYF
NA,TRBV9,CASSRYGGGIDQPQHF
NA,TRBV19,CASSTGTGELFF
TRBD2,TRBV5-6,CASSSRLTSGNTGELFF
NA,TRBV18,CASSAYTDPEQYF
NA,TRBV18,CASSPELQGGYGYTF
TRBD1,TRBV3-1/TRBV3-2,CASSPRQGAHEQYF
TRBD2,TRBV7-2,CASTQGASGSPTQYF
NA,TRBV15,CATSRDQGGELFF
NA,TRBV5-1,CASSLVGRGSDTQYF
TRBD1,TRBV11-3,CASSSGTGSGANVLTF
NA,TRBV21-1,CASSNYPGGSGDTYEQYF
TRBD2,TRBV2,CASSDPGLAGGPGYGELFF
TRBD2,TRBV5-4,CASSAVRTGAGEQYF
TRBD1,TRBV28,CASSSGGNTGELFF
NA,TRBV5-5,CASSLLPDSGNTIYF
NA,TRBV7-3,CATTGRTGTQYF
NA,TRBV30,CAWSVQSGTEAFF
TRBD2,TRBV30,CAWSKMTSGTYNEQFF
NA,TRBV20-1,CSASGGLIFNSNQPQHF
NA,TRBV7-3,CASSISGANVLTF
TRBD2,TRBV7-3,CASSPNSGRRTGELFF
NA,TRBV12-3/TRBV12-4,CASMTGGEQYF
TRBD2,TRBV2,CASSKTSGRANEQFF
TRBD2,TRBV18,CASSPGLADSYNEQFF
NA,TRBV28,CASSLGGAQPQHF
NA,TRBV5-1,CASSLEGGQVYEQYF
NA,TRBV20-1,CRVADQETQYF
NA,TRBV27,CASSPREAGPYEQYF
TRBD1,TRBV4-1,CASSPIPTGISVNSPLHF
NA,TRBV4-3,CASSQAPRGSDEQYF
TRBD1,TRBV30,CAWSAQGATAKNIQYF
TRBD1,TRBV11-2,CASTGQGREETQYF
NA,TRBV28,CASSLIFGSRIVDTQYF
TRBD1,TRBV6-2/TRBV6-3,CASSYLGQRNQPQHF
TRBD2,TRBV5-4,CASSPGTSGNRGEQFF
TRBD2,TRBV28,CASSGLAVRDTQYF
NA,TRBV7-2,CASSLAGGLIYGYTF
NA,TRBV13,CASTTLFGSSYNEQFF
NA,TRBV30,CAWSVRDMAIHEQYF
TRBD1,TRBV27,CASTPTGGFSYEQYF
TRBD2,TRBV6-2/TRBV6-3,CASSYPQGRTSGLRTGELFF
TRBD1,TRBV6-1,CASSETQGAQPQHF